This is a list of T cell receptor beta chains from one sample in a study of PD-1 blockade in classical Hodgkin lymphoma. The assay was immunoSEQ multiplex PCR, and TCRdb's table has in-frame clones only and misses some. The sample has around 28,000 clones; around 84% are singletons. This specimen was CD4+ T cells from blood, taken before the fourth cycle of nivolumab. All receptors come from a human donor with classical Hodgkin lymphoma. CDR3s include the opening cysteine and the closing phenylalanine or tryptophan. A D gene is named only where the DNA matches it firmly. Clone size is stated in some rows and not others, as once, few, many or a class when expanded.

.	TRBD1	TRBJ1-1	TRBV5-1	CASSPGTANANTEAFF	TGCGCCAGCAGCCCCGGGACAGCAAATGCGAACACTGAAGCTTTCTTT
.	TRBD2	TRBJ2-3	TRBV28	CASKDRGDTDTQYF	TGTGCCAGCAAGGATCGGGGGGACACAGATACGCAGTATTTT
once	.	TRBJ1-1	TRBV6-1	CASRLAQGTEAFF	TGTGCCAGCAGACTGGCCCAGGGCACTGAAGCTTTCTTT
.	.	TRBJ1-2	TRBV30	CAWSPMGQPLYGYTF	TGTGCCTGGAGTCCCATGGGACAACCCCTCTATGGCTACACCTTC
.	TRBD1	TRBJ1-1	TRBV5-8	CASSLHRGNTEAFF	TGTGCCAGCAGCTTGCACAGGGGGAACACTGAAGCTTTCTTT
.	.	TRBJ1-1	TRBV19	CASSPTWVTEAFF	TGTGCCAGTAGTCCGACTTGGGTAACTGAAGCTTTCTTT
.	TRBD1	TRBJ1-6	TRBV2	CASKGDSGSPLHF	TGTGCCAGCAAGGGGGACAGCGGGTCACCCCTCCACTTT
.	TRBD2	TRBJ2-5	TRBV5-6	CASSLFHGGAGTQYF	TGTGCCAGCAGCTTGTTCCACGGGGGGGCAGGGACCCAGTACTTC
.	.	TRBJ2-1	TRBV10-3	CAISEPSEGYNEQFF	TGTGCCATCAGTGAGCCTTCGGAGGGTTACAATGAGCAGTTCTTC
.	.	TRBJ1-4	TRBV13	CASSATGTDNEKLFF	TGTGCCAGCAGCGCAACAGGGACGGATAATGAAAAACTGTTTTTT
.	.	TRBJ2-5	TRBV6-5	CASSYGLAGTQYF	TGTGCCAGCAGTTACGGACTGGCGGGGACCCAGTACTTC
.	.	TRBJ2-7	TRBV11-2	CASSLSKWTEPPYEQYF	TGTGCCAGCAGCTTATCCAAGTGGACAGAGCCGCCCTACGAGCAGTACTTC
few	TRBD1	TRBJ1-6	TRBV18	CASSPMTGPTLHF	TGTGCCAGCTCACCGATGACAGGGCCAACCCTCCACTTT
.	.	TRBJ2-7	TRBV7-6	CASSSTLFSAEQYF	TGTGCCAGCAGCTCCACTCTCTTCTCGGCCGAGCAGTACTTC
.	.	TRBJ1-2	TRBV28	CASSLGGQNYGYTF	TGTGCCAGCAGTTTGGGCGGGCAAAACTATGGCTACACCTTC
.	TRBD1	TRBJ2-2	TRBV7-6	CASSSTGDTGELFF	TGTGCCAGCAGCTCTACAGGGGACACCGGGGAGCTGTTTTTT
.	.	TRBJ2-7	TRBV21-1	CASSKALLPQEQYF	TGTGCCAGCAGCAAAGCGCTCCTCCCCCAGGAGCAGTACTTC
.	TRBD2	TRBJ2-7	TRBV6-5	CASRLLAGGTYEQYF	TGTGCCAGCAGACTACTAGCGGGGGGTACCTACGAGCAGTACTTC
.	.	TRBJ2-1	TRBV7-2	CASSLARGGSEQFF	TGTGCCAGCAGCTTAGCGCGTGGGGGGTCTGAGCAGTTCTTC
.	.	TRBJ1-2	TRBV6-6	CASSYSDSIYGYTF	TGTGCCAGCAGTTACTCGGACAGTATCTATGGCTACACCTTC
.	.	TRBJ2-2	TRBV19	CASSSLTGTGELFF	TGTGCCAGTAGTTCCCTAACAGGGACCGGGGAGCTGTTTTTT
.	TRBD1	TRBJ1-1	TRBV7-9	CASSFGQVVTEAFF	TGTGCCAGCAGTTTCGGACAGGTAGTCACTGAAGCTTTCTTT
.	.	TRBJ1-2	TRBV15	CATSRDLTGESGYTF	TGTGCCACCAGCAGAGATTTAACAGGTGAATCTGGCTACACCTTC
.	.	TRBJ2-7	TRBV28	CASSYFLGARYEQYF	TGTGCCAGCAGTTATTTTCTGGGGGCAAGATACGAGCAGTACTTC
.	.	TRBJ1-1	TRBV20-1	CSAGGPGAFF	TGCAGTGCCGGGGGGCCCGGAGCTTTCTTT
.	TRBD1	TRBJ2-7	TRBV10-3	CAISESSRDRLTYEQYF	TGTGCCATCAGTGAGTCGAGTAGGGACAGGCTTACCTACGAGCAGTACTTC
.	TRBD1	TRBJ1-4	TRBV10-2	CASRRTGTGYEKLFF	TGCGCCAGCAGAAGGACCGGGACAGGGTACGAAAAACTGTTTTTT
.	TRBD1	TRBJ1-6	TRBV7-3	CASSSRQGGNSPLHF	TGTGCCAGCAGCTCACGACAGGGAGGGAATTCACCCCTCCACTTT